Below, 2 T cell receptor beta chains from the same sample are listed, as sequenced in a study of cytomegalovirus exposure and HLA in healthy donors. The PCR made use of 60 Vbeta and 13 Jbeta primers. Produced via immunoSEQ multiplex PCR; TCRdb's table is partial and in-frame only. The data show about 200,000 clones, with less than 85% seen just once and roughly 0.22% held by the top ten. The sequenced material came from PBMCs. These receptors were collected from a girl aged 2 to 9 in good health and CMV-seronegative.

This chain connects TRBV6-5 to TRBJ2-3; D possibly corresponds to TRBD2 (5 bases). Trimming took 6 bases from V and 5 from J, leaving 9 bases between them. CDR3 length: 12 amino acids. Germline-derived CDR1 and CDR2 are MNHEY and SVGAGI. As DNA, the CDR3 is TGTGCCAGCAGGCACGGGGTAGATACGCAGTATTTT. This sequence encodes CASRHGVDTQYF.

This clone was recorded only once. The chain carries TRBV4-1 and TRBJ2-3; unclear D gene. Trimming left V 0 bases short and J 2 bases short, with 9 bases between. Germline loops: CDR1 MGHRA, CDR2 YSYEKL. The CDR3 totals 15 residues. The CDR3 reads CASSQDKYFTDTQYF. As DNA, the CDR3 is TGCGCCAGCAGCCAAGACAAGTACTTCACAGATACGCAGTATTTT.